What follows describes a single T cell receptor (beta chain). As yet, its antigen is unknown. The data were taken from a study of Ad26.COV2.S vaccination and SARS-CoV-2 variants. Whole-study findings and limits: Vaccinated individuals (as opposed to placebo recipients) had higher spike-specific TCR breadth.

The sample's treatment: some 20 received Ad26.COV2.S at low or high dose, single or two shots; several received placebo; per-sample allocation not given. At day 63 after the first vaccine or placebo injection, samples were drawn. The donor was a Boston adult aged 18-55 years. Ad26 vector vaccine expressed Wuhan-strain SARS-CoV-2 spike. Some clones are missing from TCRdb's copy, which holds only in-frame ones; the method was immunoSEQ multiplex PCR. The table has under 550,000 clones, around 87% seen once. This clonotype originated in a person between 18 and 65 years old who received the Ad26.COV2.S COVID-19 vaccine or a placebo. The input for sequencing was peripheral blood, taken in a trial of Ad26.COV2.S vaccine versus placebo.

For the CDR3, the DNA is TGTGCCAGCAGTGAATTTAAGGGGAATTCACCCCTCCACTTT. Protein product: CASSEFKGNSPLHF. This chain uses TRBV6-1 with TRBJ1-6, with D perhaps matching TRBD1 (5 bases). V lost 2 bases and J lost 7, with 9 bases in between. CDR3 length: 14 residues. CDR1 and CDR2 from the germline V gene are MNHNS and SASEGT.